This entry lists 23 T cell receptor beta chains sequenced from one sample in a study of T cell changes during pregnancy in multiple sclerosis. Using immunoSEQ multiplex PCR, the repertoire was profiled, and TCRdb retains in-frame clones only, with some absent. The repertoire holds about 47,000 clones, with around 93% as singletons. The starting material was peripheral blood, obtained in the third trimester of pregnancy. The receptors derive from a female donor with multiple sclerosis, enrolled in a pregnancy study.

The chain recombines TRBV18 with TRBJ1-1, with 7 bases lining up with TRBD1. J was trimmed by 0 bases and V by 3 bases; bases with no gene match: 4. The CDR3 consists of 15 residues. Per the germline V gene, CDR1 is KGHSH and CDR2 is LQKENI. The CDR3 loop is CASSPKQGLNTEAFF. The CDR3 DNA sequence: TGTGCCAGCTCACCCAAACAGGGGCTGAACACTGAAGCTTTCTTT.

The chain joins TRBV13 to TRBJ2-7; no firm D call. V was pared by 1 base and J by 7 bases, with 11 bases between. CDR1 PRHDT and CDR2 FYEKMQ come from the germline V gene (reference sequence). The CDR3 is made up of 13 amino acids. CDR3 DNA sequence: TGTGCCAGCAGCTTAGCGTATGTGACAGAGCAGTACTTC. Translating gives CASSLAYVTEQYF.

The chain has TRBV28 and TRBJ2-7; 8 nucleotides align to TRBD1. Germline V lookup: CDR1 MDHEN, CDR2 SYDVKM. J lost 1 base, V lost 7 bases, and 9 bases had no gene match. CDR3 size: 15 residues. The CDR3 DNA reads as TGTGCCAGCAACAAGGACAGGGTGTTTTCCTACGAGCAGTACTTC. This sequence encodes CASNKDRVFSYEQYF.

CDR3 sequence reads: CASSLLSEPQHF. Written as DNA, the CDR3 is TGTGCCAGCAGTTTATTGAGTGAGCCCCAGCATTTT. This chain links TRBV27 with TRBJ1-5; D is uncertain. The CDR3 is 12 residues long. Germline assignment: CDR1 MNHEY and CDR2 SMNVEV (reference sequence). Trimming left V 1 base short and J 8 bases short, with 6 bases between.

The genes are TRBV2 and TRBJ1-5, with D hard to call. This CDR3 contains 14 residues. Deletions cut 2 bases from V and 7 bases from J, with 12 bases between. Germline V gene sequence: CDR1 SNHLY, CDR2 FYNNEI. CDR3 sequence (DNA): TGTGCCAGCAGTGAAAACGCGGGCTGGCAGCCCCAGCATTTT. Translation gives CASSENAGWQPQHF.

The CDR3 spells CASSLKGIGETQYF. In DNA, the CDR3 is TGTGCCAGCAGCTTGAAGGGGATCGGAGAGACCCAGTACTTC. This chain joins TRBV5-4 and TRBJ2-5; weak D call: TRBD1 (5 bases). CDR1 is SGHNT, CDR2 YYREEE, per germline (reference sequence). The CDR3 spans 14 residues. With 1 base removed from V and 4 bases from J, the gap between germline ends came to 11 bases. Together with reference TRBV5-4 and TRBJ2-5, the CDR3 gives the full variable domain: ETGVTQSPTHLIKTRGQQVTLRCSSQSGHNTVSWYQQALGQGPQFIFQYYREEENGRGNFPPRFSGLQFPNYSSELNVNALELDDSALYLCASSLKGIGETQYFGPGTRLLVL.

This chain uses TRBV6-1 with TRBJ2-1; 8 bases match TRBD2. V was clipped by 4 bases and J by 1 base; unmatched bases: 3. This CDR3 is 15 amino acids long. From germline, CDR1 is MNHNS and CDR2 SASEGT. CDR3 nucleotides: TGTGCCAGCAGTGCGGCTAGCGGGTCCTACAATGAGCAGTTCTTC. This encodes CASSAASGSYNEQFF.

The chain uses TRBV29-1 and TRBJ1-2; no reliable D call. Trimming removed 5 bases at V and 1 base at J, with 5 bases between. This CDR3 has 11 residues. The germline gives CDR1 SQVTM, CDR2 ANQGSEA. CDR3 amino acids: CSVSLNYGYTF. The CDR3 region has the DNA TGCAGCGTTTCCCTTAACTATGGCTACACCTTC.

The V gene is TRBV4-3, the J gene TRBJ2-2, with TRBD1 identical over 7 bases. V lost 4 bases, J lost 4 bases, and 3 bases stayed unmatched. The length of the CDR3 is 14 residues. Germline CDR1 is LGHNA and CDR2 is YSLEER. The CDR3 protein is CASSRQGFTGELFF. CDR3 coding DNA: TGCGCCAGCAGCCGACAGGGTTTCACCGGGGAGCTGTTTTTT.

The J gene is TRBJ2-1, the V gene TRBV7-3; 10 bases line up with TRBD2. Trimming cost V 5 bases and J 12 bases; bases outside gene matches: 16. Per the germline V gene, CDR1 is SGHTA and CDR2 is FQGTGA. CDR3 length: 16 amino acids. The CDR3 sequence: CASSLSGLAEGGGQFF. CDR3 DNA: TGTGCCAGCAGCCTCAGCGGACTAGCGGAGGGGGGAGGGCAGTTCTTC.

The chain has TRBV5-5 and TRBJ2-7, with 7 bases matching TRBD2. There are 13 residues in the CDR3. CDR1 is SGHKS, CDR2 YYEKEE, per germline (reference sequence). V lost 3 bases and J lost 3; bases outside the gene matches: 3. The CDR3 sequence: CASSWGLIYEQYF. CDR3 in DNA: TGTGCCAGCAGCTGGGGACTAATCTACGAGCAGTACTTC.

The chain is built from TRBV7-2 and TRBJ1-2; D is unclear. The CDR3 has 15 residues. V was trimmed by 3 bases and J by 4 bases, leaving 15 bases between them. From germline, CDR1 is SGHTA and CDR2 FQGNSA. Written as DNA, the CDR3 is TGTGCCAGCAGCTTTAGCAGTTTTTCGGGCTATGGCTACACCTTC. Amino acids: CASSFSSFSGYGYTF.

This clone was seen more than once but under ten times. CDR3 residues: CASSGVGQLYEQYF. The CDR3 coding sequence is TGTGCCAGCAGCGGGGTTGGACAGCTCTACGAGCAGTACTTC. The V and J genes are TRBV5-6 and TRBJ2-7; D may be TRBD1 (6 bases). The CDR3 runs to 14 residues. Germline lookup yields CDR1 SGHDT and CDR2 YYEEEE. The V gene lost 4 bases and the J gene lost 3 bases, with 14 bases spanning the gap.

The chain combines TRBV5-4 with TRBJ2-1; TRBD1 aligns across 8 bases. Per the germline V gene, CDR1 is SGHNT and CDR2 is YYREEE (reference sequence). Trimming took 10 bases from V and 8 from J; bases not matched to a gene: 11. The CDR3 covers 13 residues. The chain's CDR3 is CAWSRTGYDEQFF. CDR3 in DNA: TGTGCCTGGAGCCGGACAGGGTACGATGAGCAGTTCTTC. Filled out from reference TRBV5-4 and TRBJ2-1, the complete variable domain reads ETGVTQSPTHLIKTRGQQVTLRCSSQSGHNTVSWYQQALGQGPQFIFQYYREEENGRGNFPPRFSGLQFPNYSSELNVNALELDDSALYLCAWSRTGYDEQFFGPGTRLTVL.

The chain has TRBV5-6 and TRBJ1-1; a weak D match, TRBD1 (6 bases). V lost 4 bases, J lost 0 bases, and 16 bases lay in between. The CDR3 has 16 amino acids. Germline V gives CDR1 SGHDT, CDR2 YYEEEE. DNA for the CDR3: TGTGCCAGCAGCCGGGGGGCAGCGAACATGAACACTGAAGCTTTCTTT. Translation: CASSRGAANMNTEAFF.

This chain joins TRBV9 and TRBJ2-5, with 8 positions matching TRBD2. The CDR3 is 13 amino acids. V lost 5 bases, J lost 4 bases, and 4 bases stayed unmatched. Germline loops: CDR1 SGDLS, CDR2 YYNGEE. CDR3 nucleotides: TGTGCCAGCAGTGGGCTAGCGGGAGAGACCCAGTACTTC. Protein product: CASSGLAGETQYF.

The chain combines TRBV14 with TRBJ2-2; 11 bases match TRBD2. From germline, CDR1 is SGHDN and CDR2 FVKESK. The CDR3 is 18 residues long. The J segment lost 4 bases and the V segment lost 4 bases, leaving 11 bases of the junction unmatched. CDR3 region: CASSRLQVSGRGTGELFF. In nucleotides, the CDR3 is TGTGCCAGCAGCCGACTCCAAGTTAGCGGGAGGGGCACCGGGGAGCTGTTTTTT. The full variable domain, rest sourced from reference TRBV14 and TRBJ2-2, is EAGVTQFPSHSVIEKGQTVTLRCDPISGHDNLYWYRRVMGKEIKFLLHFVKESKQDESGMPNNRFLAERTGGTYSTLKVQPAELEDSGVYFCASSRLQVSGRGTGELFFGEGSRLTVL.

V gene TRBV6-6 combines with J gene TRBJ1-1, with 7 bases aligning to TRBD1. Germline V gene lookup returns CDR1 MNHNY and CDR2 SVGAGI (reference sequence). V gave up 6 bases and J gave up 4 bases; unmatched junction bases: 5. This CDR3 has 13 residues. The CDR3 sequence: CASRPGTATEAFF. The CDR3 DNA reads TGTGCCAGCAGGCCCGGGACAGCCACTGAAGCTTTCTTT.

This clone was detected only a few times. The chain employs TRBV19 and TRBJ2-4; D possibly corresponds to TRBD2 (5 bases). The V gene's germline CDR1 is LNHDA and CDR2 SQIVND (reference sequence). V was clipped by 3 bases and J by 1 base, with 10 bases between them. The CDR3 has 15 residues. CDR3 DNA sequence: TGTGCCAGTAGTATTCAGGACTTGGCCAAAAACATTCAGTACTTC. This codes for CASSIQDLAKNIQYF.

The V and J genes are TRBV27 and TRBJ2-3; maybe TRBD2 (5 bases). The V gene lost 3 bases and the J gene lost 5 bases, with 15 bases spanning the gap. CDR1 and CDR2 (germline): MNHEY, SMNVEV (reference sequence). The CDR3 is 15 residues long. CDR3 residues: CASSFLLASVDTQYF. The CDR3 region has the DNA TGTGCCAGCAGTTTCCTCCTAGCTTCGGTAGATACGCAGTATTTT.

This chain connects TRBV4-2 to TRBJ2-2, with unresolved D. CDR1 is LGHNA and CDR2 is YNFKEQ in the germline V gene. The CDR3 length is 13 residues. The germline V and J ends were trimmed by 5 bases and 8 bases, with 12 bases remaining between them. Here the CDR3 reads CASSAQKQGELFF. As DNA, the CDR3 is TGTGCCAGCAGCGCACAAAAACAGGGGGAGCTGTTTTTT.

The V and J genes are TRBV18 and TRBJ1-1; D gene unclear. Germline V lookup: CDR1 KGHSH, CDR2 LQKENI. This CDR3 is 12 amino acids long. Trimming took off 4 bases at V and 1 base at J, with 4 bases between the two ends. The CDR3 region is CASSRRNTEAFF. The DNA for the CDR3 is TGTGCCAGCTCACGGAGGAACACTGAAGCTTTCTTT. Combining the CDR3 with reference TRBV18 and TRBJ1-1 gives the whole variable domain NAGVMQNPRHLVRRRGQEARLRCSPMKGHSHVYWYRQLPEEGLKFMVYLQKENIIDESGMPKERFSAEFPKEGPSILRIQQVVRGDSAAYFCASSRRNTEAFFGQGTRLTVV.

J is TRBJ1-2 and V is TRBV19; TRBD1 matches 7 bases. Germline V lookup: CDR1 LNHDA, CDR2 SQIVND (reference sequence). The CDR3 contains 19 residues. The ends lost 1 base at V and 4 bases at J; junction bases unmatched: 18. CDR3 bases: TGTGCCAGTAGTATAGGAGGCGGGACAGCCAGTTCTTCAGGCTATGGCTACACCTTC. This gives the protein CASSIGGGTASSSGYGYTF.